This T cell receptor (beta chain) was obtained from a study of blood T cell repertoires in COVID-19. Study context: Material from acute and convalescent COVID-19 was sourced from the United States, Italy and Spain. The cDNA or gDNA used as material had been derived from T cells, B-cell-depleted T cells, or PBMCs.

In the study's own analysis: Reference gene primer amplification in the assay estimated nucleated cell counts. Only in-frame clones appear in the TCRdb table, and some are missing; sequencing was by immunoSEQ multiplex PCR. The V and J calls and clone size come from that table; D and trimming were worked out from the DNA. This sample carries 30,000 to 50,000 clones, approximately 84% of them seen once, and the ten largest clones take 14%. The CDR3 loop spans 18 amino acids. This rearrangement joins TRBV21-1 to TRBJ2-3; the D call of TRBD2 is as the table states it, not checked on the DNA. TRBV21-1 is reported as a pseudogene. This TCR came from a man aged 50-60 years with active or convalescent COVID-19. Material for sequencing was peripheral blood. The DNA for the CDR3 is TGTGCCAGCAGCAGGAAAAGTACTAGCGGGGCCCACGGGGATACGCAGTATTTT. Protein product: CASSRKSTSGAHGDTQYF.